These 28 T cell receptor beta chains were all obtained from the same sample, sequenced in a study of blood T cell repertoires in COVID-19. Only in-frame clones appear in the TCRdb table, and some are missing; sequencing was by immunoSEQ multiplex PCR. The table records roughly 150,000 clones, approximately 85% of them present only once. Sequenced input: peripheral blood. These receptors were taken from a woman aged 45-65 years with COVID-19, enrolled during active disease.

J is TRBJ2-7 and V is TRBV7-2; the match to TRBD1 covers 7 bases. Germline lookup yields CDR1 SGHTA and CDR2 FQGNSA. The CDR3 has 13 amino acids. With 5 bases clipped from V and 2 bases from J, the junction kept 3 bases outside the gene matches. For the CDR3, the DNA is TGTGCCAGCAGCCTGGGACAGCCCTACGAGCAGTACTTC. Protein: CASSLGQPYEQYF. Looking up the rest from reference TRBV7-2 and TRBJ2-7 gives the full variable domain: GAGVSQSPSNKVTEKGKDVELRCDPISGHTALYWYRQSLGQGLEFLIYFQGNSAPDKSGLPSDRFSAERTGGSVSTLTIQRTQQEDSAVYLCASSLGQPYEQYFGPGTRLTVT.

This clone was found once. The chain uses TRBV6-5 and TRBJ2-5; 9 positions match TRBD2. CDR1 and CDR2 from the germline V gene are MNHEY and SVGAGI. This CDR3 region has 14 residues. Germline trimming cut 5 bases from V and 4 bases from J; bases unmatched to any gene: 5. This CDR3 is CASSMGLARETQYF. DNA for the CDR3: TGTGCCAGCAGTATGGGACTAGCTAGAGAGACCCAGTACTTC.

The CDR3 is CAWSLTGTAFSSYNSPLHF. CDR3 nucleotide sequence: TGTGCCTGGAGTCTAACCGGGACAGCCTTCAGCTCCTATAATTCACCCCTCCACTTT. The chain uses TRBV30 and TRBJ1-6; 7 bases agree with TRBD1. V was clipped by 2 bases and J by 0 bases; unmatched bases: 13. The V gene's germline CDR1 is GTSNPN and CDR2 SVGIG (reference sequence). The CDR3 length is 19 residues.

This clone has only a few counts. The chain employs TRBV7-9 and TRBJ1-3; 7 nucleotides line up with TRBD1. The CDR3 totals 15 residues. CDR1 is SEHNR, CDR2 FQNEAQ, per germline (reference sequence). V lost 6 bases and J lost 5; bases outside the gene matches: 10. The CDR3 loop reads CASRDPRGQRNTIYF. The DNA of the CDR3 is TGTGCCAGCAGAGACCCACGGGGACAGAGAAACACCATATATTTT.

The rearrangement uses TRBV6-6 and TRBJ2-7, with 10 bases fitting TRBD1. CDR1 MNHNY and CDR2 SVGAGI come from the germline V gene (reference sequence). The CDR3 consists of 14 residues. The V and J ends lost 5 bases and 7 bases, in that order; junction bases with no gene match: 8. The CDR3 DNA reads as TGTGCCAGCAGTGGACGACAGGGGGCGCTTGAGCAGTACTTC. As protein: CASSGRQGALEQYF.

This clone was seen only once. J is TRBJ1-5 and V is TRBV28; 8 bases match TRBD1. Losses at the gene ends were 3 bases for V and 4 bases for J; bases not matched to a gene: 5. This CDR3 has 15 amino acids. Germline loops: CDR1 MDHEN, CDR2 SYDVKM. CDR3 residues: CASSFRRQGNQPQHF. CDR3 DNA: TGTGCCAGCAGTTTCAGGCGACAGGGGAATCAGCCCCAGCATTTT.

The chain joins TRBV19 to TRBJ2-5; the match to TRBD2 covers 7 bases. The CDR3 loop spans 17 amino acids. Germline V gives CDR1 LNHDA, CDR2 SQIVND (reference sequence). With 3 bases clipped from V and 1 base from J, the junction kept 11 bases outside the gene matches. The CDR3 reads CASSIGAPGGPQETQYF. DNA of the CDR3: TGTGCCAGTAGTATCGGAGCTCCGGGAGGCCCCCAAGAGACCCAGTACTTC.

This chain connects TRBV7-8 to TRBJ1-4; TRBD1 is a possible D gene (5 bases). The CDR3 loop spans 13 amino acids. Germline V CDR1 and CDR2: SGHVS, FQNEAQ. V was trimmed by 5 bases and J by 8 bases, leaving 12 bases between them. As DNA, the CDR3 is TGTGCCAGCAGCCAAACCAGGGCAGAAAAACTGTTTTTT. It translates to CASSQTRAEKLFF.

The V gene is TRBV27, the J gene TRBJ2-1; TRBD2 aligns across 8 bases. The CDR3 extends over 14 amino acids. V dropped 5 bases and J dropped 9; count of bases not matched to a gene: 9. Germline CDR1 reads MNHEY; CDR2 reads SMNVEV (reference sequence). CDR3 sequence: CASSRLAGWGEQFF. In nucleotides, the CDR3 is TGTGCCAGCAGTAGATTAGCGGGGTGGGGTGAGCAGTTCTTC.

The chain combines TRBV11-2 with TRBJ2-5; TRBD2 aligns across 8 bases. This CDR3 is 15 amino acids long. The junction had 6 bases not matched to a gene; V was cut back by 5 bases and J by 1 base. Germline-derived CDR1 and CDR2 are SGHAT and FQNNGV. The CDR3 is CASSRILAVQETQYF. Written as DNA, the CDR3 is TGTGCCAGCAGCCGAATACTAGCGGTCCAAGAGACCCAGTACTTC.

This clone was detected once. The J gene is TRBJ1-2, the V gene TRBV2; 8 bases fit TRBD1. Looked up from germline, CDR1 is SNHLY and CDR2 is FYNNEI. V was clipped by 4 bases and J by 4 bases; unmatched bases: 11. The CDR3 is 16 residues long. The CDR3 nucleotides are TGTGCCAGCAGTGGACTACAGGGGGTCCCCGTCTATGGCTACACCTTC. The encoded protein is CASSGLQGVPVYGYTF.

Only one count was recorded for this clone. The chain combines TRBV7-9 with TRBJ2-3; 9 bases are a match to TRBD2. The V gene's germline CDR1 is SEHNR and CDR2 FQNEAQ (reference sequence). CDR3 length: 14 residues. Unmatched junction bases numbered 3, after V lost 1 base and J lost 7 bases. CDR3: CASSLDSGGYTQYF. In DNA form, the CDR3 reads TGTGCCAGCAGCTTAGACAGCGGGGGGTATACGCAGTATTTT.

The chain uses TRBV6-5 and TRBJ1-4; the D gene is possibly TRBD1 (5 bases). Deletions cut 7 bases from V and 8 bases from J, with 17 bases between. The germline CDR1 and CDR2 sequences are MNHEY and SVGAGI. The CDR3 spans 14 residues. For the CDR3, the DNA is TGTGCCAGCAAGGATTTGGGACTCGGAGAAAAACTGTTTTTT. The encoded protein is CASKDLGLGEKLFF.

In this sample, this clone turned up once. The chain couples TRBV7-3 to TRBJ2-1; 9 bases map to TRBD2. Germline V lookup: CDR1 SGHTA, CDR2 FQGTGA. The trim removed 2 bases at V and 2 bases at J, leaving 7 bases unmatched. This CDR3 spans 17 amino acids. CDR3 region: CASSLGPSGGTYNEQFF. As DNA, the CDR3 is TGTGCCAGCAGCTTAGGGCCAAGCGGGGGGACCTACAATGAGCAGTTCTTC. Combining the CDR3 with reference TRBV7-3 and TRBJ2-1 gives the whole variable domain GAGVSQTPSNKVTEKGKYVELRCDPISGHTALYWYRQSLGQGPEFLIYFQGTGAADDSGLPNDRFFAVRPEGSVSTLKIQRTERGDSAVYLCASSLGPSGGTYNEQFFGPGTRLTVL.

The chain is built from TRBV7-2 and TRBJ2-7, with TRBD2 identical over 8 bases. Germline CDR1 reads SGHTA; CDR2 reads FQGNSA. V lost 1 base to trimming and J lost 7 bases; unmatched junction nucleotides: 9. The CDR3 totals 15 residues. The CDR3 bases are TGTGCCAGCAGCTTAGTTTACGGGGGGGCCCATGAGCAGTACTTC. Its translation: CASSLVYGGAHEQYF.

This chain links TRBV5-1 with TRBJ2-1; 9 nucleotides align to TRBD2. The germline gives CDR1 SGHRS, CDR2 YFSETQ. Unmatched junction bases numbered 6, after V lost 4 bases and J lost 1 base. This CDR3 region has 16 residues. The CDR3 sequence is CASSSSGGFSYNEQFF. The DNA of the CDR3 is TGCGCCAGCAGCAGTAGCGGGGGCTTTTCCTACAATGAGCAGTTCTTC.

The chain employs TRBV9 and TRBJ2-1; TRBD2 is a possible D gene (6 bases). V gave up 0 bases and J gave up 10 bases, with 20 bases separating them. The CDR3 consists of 16 residues. The germline V gene encodes CDR1 SGDLS and CDR2 YYNGEE. The CDR3 DNA is TGTGCCAGCAGCGTAGGTCAGACGGCCGAGGGGAGGGAGCAGTTCTTC. It translates to CASSVGQTAEGREQFF.

The chain uses TRBV10-3 and TRBJ2-1; possibly TRBD2 for D (7 bases). This CDR3 has 17 amino acids. V was trimmed by 2 bases and J by 9 bases, leaving 23 bases between them. CDR1 ENHRY and CDR2 SYGVKD come from the germline V gene. The CDR3, as DNA: TGTGCCATCAGTGAGGGAAGCGGGGCGACGGGGGCGTTTGAGCAGTTCTTC. This translates into CAISEGSGATGAFEQFF.

The chain carries TRBV6-2 or TRBV6-3 and TRBJ1-2; D is unclear. Germline lookup yields CDR1 MNHEY and CDR2 SVGEGT. The CDR3 runs 14 residues. V was clipped by 2 bases and J by 4 bases, with 11 bases between them. In DNA, the CDR3 is TGTGCCAGCAGTTACCCCGGGAACCCCTATGGCTACACCTTC. Its protein is CASSYPGNPYGYTF.

This clone appeared once. V usage is TRBV19 and J usage is TRBJ2-3; D may be TRBD2 (6 bases). V lost 3 bases and J lost 4, with 8 bases in between. The CDR3 sequence is 13 residues long. Germline CDR1 and CDR2: LNHDA and SQIVND (reference sequence). The CDR3, as DNA: TGTGCCAGTAGTATGGAGGGAGCAGATACGCAGTATTTT. Protein: CASSMEGADTQYF.

The rearrangement uses TRBV27 and TRBJ2-2; D perhaps matches TRBD2 (7 bases). V was pared by 3 bases and J by 6 bases, with 17 bases between. Germline CDR1 reads MNHEY; CDR2 reads SMNVEV (reference sequence). There are 16 residues in the CDR3. The chain's CDR3 is CASSFGGLADSGELFF. In DNA, the CDR3 is TGTGCCAGCAGTTTTGGGGGGCTAGCGGATTCCGGGGAGCTGTTTTTT.

The chain links TRBV5-1 to TRBJ2-2; no reliable D call. CDR3 length: 13 amino acids. Trimming pared 4 bases from V and 6 bases from J, leaving 10 bases between. Per germline, CDR1 SGHRS and CDR2 YFSETQ. CDR3 protein: CASSVTESGELFF. CDR3 nucleotides: TGCGCCAGCAGCGTGACGGAGTCCGGGGAGCTGTTTTTT.

The J gene is TRBJ2-6, the V gene TRBV2; 12 bases agree with TRBD1. The V segment lost 6 bases and the J segment 2 bases; nucleotides outside the gene matches: 8. Germline CDR1 SNHLY, CDR2 FYNNEI. The CDR3 loop spans 18 amino acids. The CDR3 bases are TGTGCCAGCAGGGCAGCCGGGACAGGGGGCGCTGGGGCCAACGTCCTGACTTTC. As protein: CASRAAGTGGAGANVLTF.

The rearrangement links TRBV6-5 to TRBJ2-7; tentative D call: TRBD2 (7 bases). The CDR3 extends over 14 amino acids. Per germline, CDR1 MNHEY and CDR2 SVGAGI. V dropped 4 bases and J dropped 0 bases, with 10 bases sitting between them. CDR3 protein: CASSWGGISYEQYF. The DNA of the CDR3 is TGTGCCAGCAGTTGGGGGGGCATCTCCTACGAGCAGTACTTC.

This chain links TRBV5-1 with TRBJ1-4; 7 bases map to TRBD1. This CDR3 comprises 14 residues. After removal of 2 bases from V and 4 bases from J, the junction contained 2 bases not matched to a gene. The germline V gene encodes CDR1 SGHRS and CDR2 YFSETQ. This CDR3 reads CASSLQGLNEKLFF. The CDR3 region has the DNA TGCGCCAGCAGCTTACAGGGGCTTAATGAAAAACTGTTTTTT.

The genes are TRBV5-5 and TRBJ2-1; D may be TRBD2 (7 bases). This CDR3 region has 16 residues. Germline CDR1 SGHKS, CDR2 YYEKEE (reference sequence). The V end lost 4 bases, the J end lost 0 bases, and 14 bases lay between the germline ends. The CDR3 reads CASSPQGRVSYNEQFF. CDR3 DNA sequence: TGTGCCAGCAGCCCCCAGGGGAGGGTCTCCTACAATGAGCAGTTCTTC.

The chain carries TRBV6-5 and TRBJ2-2; tentative D call: TRBD2 (5 bases). V was cut by 0 bases and J by 6 bases, with 14 bases left in between. Per germline, CDR1 MNHEY and CDR2 SVGAGI. This CDR3 region has 16 residues. The CDR3 DNA reads as TGTGCCAGCAGTTACTCGAGGGTGCCGAGGCCCGGGGAGCTGTTTTTT. The encoded protein is CASSYSRVPRPGELFF.

This clone appeared a few times. The V and J genes are TRBV4-3 and TRBJ2-4, with D possibly being TRBD2 (5 bases). The CDR3 runs 14 residues. V lost 4 bases and J lost 3, with 10 bases in between. Per germline, CDR1 LGHNA and CDR2 YSLEER. CDR3 loop: CASSLGVGKNIQYF. The CDR3 nucleotides read TGCGCCAGCAGCCTCGGGGTGGGCAAAAACATTCAGTACTTC.